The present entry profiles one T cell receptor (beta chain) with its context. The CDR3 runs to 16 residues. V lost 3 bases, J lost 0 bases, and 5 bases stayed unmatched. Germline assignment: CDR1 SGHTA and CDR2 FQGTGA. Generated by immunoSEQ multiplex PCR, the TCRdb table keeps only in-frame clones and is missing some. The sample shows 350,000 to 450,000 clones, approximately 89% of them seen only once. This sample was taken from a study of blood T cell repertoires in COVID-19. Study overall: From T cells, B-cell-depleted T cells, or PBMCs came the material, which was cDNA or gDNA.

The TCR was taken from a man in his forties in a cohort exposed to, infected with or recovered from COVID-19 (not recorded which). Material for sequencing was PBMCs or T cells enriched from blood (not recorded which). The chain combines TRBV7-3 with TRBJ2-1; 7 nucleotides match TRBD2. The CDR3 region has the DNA TGTGCCAGCAGCTTGGCTAGCGGAATCTCCTACAATGAGCAGTTCTTC. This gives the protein CASSLASGISYNEQFF.